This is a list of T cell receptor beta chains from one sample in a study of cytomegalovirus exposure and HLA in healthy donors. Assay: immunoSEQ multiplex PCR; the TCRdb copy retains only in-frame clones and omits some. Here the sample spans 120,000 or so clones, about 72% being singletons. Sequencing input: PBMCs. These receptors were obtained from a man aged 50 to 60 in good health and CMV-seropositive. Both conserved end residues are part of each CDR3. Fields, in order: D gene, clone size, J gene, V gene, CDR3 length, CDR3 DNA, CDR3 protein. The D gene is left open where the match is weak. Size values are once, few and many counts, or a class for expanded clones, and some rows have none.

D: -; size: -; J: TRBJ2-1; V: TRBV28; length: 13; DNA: TGTGCCAGCAGTAAGGAGCGGATCAATGAGCAGTTCTTC; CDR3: CASSKERINEQFF
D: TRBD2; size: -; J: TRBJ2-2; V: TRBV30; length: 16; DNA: TGTGCCTGGAGTACCCGACTAGCGGTGAACACCGGGGAGCTGTTTTTT; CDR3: CAWSTRLAVNTGELFF
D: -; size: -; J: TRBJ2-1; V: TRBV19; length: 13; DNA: TGTGCCAGTAGCATAGCACTAGTCGATGAGCAGTTCTTC; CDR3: CASSIALVDEQFF
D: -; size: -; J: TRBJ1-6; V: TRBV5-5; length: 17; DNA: TGTGCCAGCAGCTTGGAATCAGGTGCTCGGTATAATTCACCCCTCCACTTT; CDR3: CASSLESGARYNSPLHF
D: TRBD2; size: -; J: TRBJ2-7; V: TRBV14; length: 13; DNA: TGTGCCAGCACCCTAGCGGTAGACTACGAGCAGTACTTC; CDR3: CASTLAVDYEQYF
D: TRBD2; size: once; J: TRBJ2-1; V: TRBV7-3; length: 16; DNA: TGTGCCAGCAGCCCGGGTGCTGGGACTAGCTACAATGAGCAGTTCTTC; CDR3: CASSPGAGTSYNEQFF
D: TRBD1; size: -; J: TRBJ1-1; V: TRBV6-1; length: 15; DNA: TGTGCCAGCAGCCCAGGGACAGGGGGCGCCTATAAAGCTTTCTTT; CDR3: CASSPGTGGAYKAFF
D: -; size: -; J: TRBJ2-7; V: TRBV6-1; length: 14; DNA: TGTGCCAGCAGGGCCAGGACAGATTCCTACGAGCAGTACTTC; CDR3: CASRARTDSYEQYF
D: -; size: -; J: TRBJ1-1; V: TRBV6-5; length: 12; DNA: TGTGCCAGCGCAACAGGGTTCACTGAAGCTTTCTTT; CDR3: CASATGFTEAFF
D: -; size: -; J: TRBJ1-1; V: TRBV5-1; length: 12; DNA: TGCGCCAGCAGCTCAGGGCCCACTGAAGCTTTCTTT; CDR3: CASSSGPTEAFF
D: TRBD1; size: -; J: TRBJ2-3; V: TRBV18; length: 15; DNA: TGTGCCAGCTCAACATCGACAGGGGGAGATACTCCGCAGTATTTT; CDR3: CASSTSTGGDTPQYF
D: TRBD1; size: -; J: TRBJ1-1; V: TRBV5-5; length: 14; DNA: TGTGCCAGCAGTATGAGGGGACAGGGTTCTGAAGCTTTCTTT; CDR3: CASSMRGQGSEAFF
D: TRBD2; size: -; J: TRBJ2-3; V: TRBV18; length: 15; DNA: TGTGCCAGCTGCCCCACTAGCGGAGAAGGAGATACGCAGTATTTT; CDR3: CASCPTSGEGDTQYF
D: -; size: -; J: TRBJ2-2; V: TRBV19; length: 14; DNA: TGTGCCAGTAGTCCCGGGATAGTAGCCGGGGAGCTGTTTTTT; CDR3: CASSPGIVAGELFF
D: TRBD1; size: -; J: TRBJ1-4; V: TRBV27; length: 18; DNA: TGTGCCAGCAGTTGGCGGCGGGGGACAGGGACCGACTTAGAAAAACTGTTTTTT; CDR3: CASSWRRGTGTDLEKLFF
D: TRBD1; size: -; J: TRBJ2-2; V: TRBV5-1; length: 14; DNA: TGCGCCAGCAGCCCGGGACAGGGACCCGGGGAGCTGTTTTTT; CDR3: CASSPGQGPGELFF
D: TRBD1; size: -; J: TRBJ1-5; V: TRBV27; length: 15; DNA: TGTGCCAGCAGGACCCAGGGGGGACTCAATCAGCCCCAGCATTTT; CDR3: CASRTQGGLNQPQHF
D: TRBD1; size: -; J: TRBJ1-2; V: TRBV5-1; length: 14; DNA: TGCGCCAGCAGCACAGGACAGGAGATCTATGGCTACACCTTC; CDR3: CASSTGQEIYGYTF
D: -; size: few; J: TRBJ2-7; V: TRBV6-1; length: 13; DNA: TGTGCCAGCAGCAAAGCGTCCTTCTACGAGCAGTACTTC; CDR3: CASSKASFYEQYF
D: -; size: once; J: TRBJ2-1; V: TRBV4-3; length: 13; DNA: TGCGCCAGCAGCCAAGAATCAGGATCCGAGCAGTTCTTC; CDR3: CASSQESGSEQFF
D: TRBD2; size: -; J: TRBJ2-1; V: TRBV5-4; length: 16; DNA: TGTGCCAGCAGTCTGGAGGGAGGGAGCTCCTACAATGAGCAGTTCTTC; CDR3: CASSLEGGSSYNEQFF
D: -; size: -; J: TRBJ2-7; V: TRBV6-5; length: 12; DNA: TGTGCCACCATAGACGGAGCCTACGAGCAGTACTTC; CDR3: CATIDGAYEQYF
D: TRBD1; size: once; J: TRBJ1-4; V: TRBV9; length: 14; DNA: TGTGCCAGCAGCAAGACAGGGAGAAATGAAAAACTGTTTTTT; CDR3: CASSKTGRNEKLFF
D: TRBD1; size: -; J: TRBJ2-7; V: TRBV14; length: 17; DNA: TGTGCCAGCAGCCGAATAATTAGGGGGCTGGGGCCCTACGAGCAGTACTTC; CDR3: CASSRIIRGLGPYEQYF
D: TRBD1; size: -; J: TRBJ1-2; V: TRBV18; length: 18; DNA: TGTGCCAGCTCACCCCAGACCAAGACAGGGGGCATGGGCTATGGCTACACCTTC; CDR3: CASSPQTKTGGMGYGYTF
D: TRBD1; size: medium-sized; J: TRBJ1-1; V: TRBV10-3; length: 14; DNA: TGTGCCATCCGGCGGGAACAGGGGGCTTCTGAAGCTTTCTTT; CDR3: CAIRREQGASEAFF
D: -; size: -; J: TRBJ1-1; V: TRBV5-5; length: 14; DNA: TGTGCCAGCAGCACGGAGGCGAGGAACACTGAAGCTTTCTTT; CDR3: CASSTEARNTEAFF
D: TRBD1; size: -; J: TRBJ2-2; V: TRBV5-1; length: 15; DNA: TGCGCCAGCAGCCAAAGGGGACAGCAGACCGGGGAGCTGTTTTTT; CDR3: CASSQRGQQTGELFF
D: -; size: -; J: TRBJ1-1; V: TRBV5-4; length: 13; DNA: TGTGCCAGCAGCTTGGGGGAGGGCACTGAAGCTTTCTTT; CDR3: CASSLGEGTEAFF
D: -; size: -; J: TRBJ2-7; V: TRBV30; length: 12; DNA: TGTGCCTGGAGTGTGGGGGGACTCGAGCAGTACTTC; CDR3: CAWSVGGLEQYF
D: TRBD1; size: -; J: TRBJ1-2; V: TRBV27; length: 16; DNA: TGTGCCAGCAGTTTAAAAGGGACAGGACCTACCTATGGCTACACCTTC; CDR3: CASSLKGTGPTYGYTF
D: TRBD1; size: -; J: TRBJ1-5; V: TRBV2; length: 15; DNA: TGTGCCAGCAGTGACCTCAGGGGGACCAATCAGCCCCAGCATTTT; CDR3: CASSDLRGTNQPQHF
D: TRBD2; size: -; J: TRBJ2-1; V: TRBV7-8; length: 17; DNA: TGTGCCAGCAGCTTGGGTAGCGGGTGGAGCCTGGGCAATGAGCAGTTCTTC; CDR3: CASSLGSGWSLGNEQFF
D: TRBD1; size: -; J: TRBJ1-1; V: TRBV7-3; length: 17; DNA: TGTGCCAGCAGCTTAGTCCCACAGGGGGTCGGGAACACTGAAGCTTTCTTT; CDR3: CASSLVPQGVGNTEAFF
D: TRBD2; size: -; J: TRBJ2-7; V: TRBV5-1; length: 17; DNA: TGCGCCAGCAGCTTGGGGCTAGCGGCCTCCGGTCCCTACGAGCAGTACTTC; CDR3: CASSLGLAASGPYEQYF
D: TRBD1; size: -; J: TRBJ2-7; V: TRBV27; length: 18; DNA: TGTGCCAGCAGTTTAGCACCGGTTGGACAGGGGGTCTCCTACGAGCAGTACTTC; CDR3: CASSLAPVGQGVSYEQYF
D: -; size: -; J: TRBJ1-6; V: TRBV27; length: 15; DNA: TGTGCCAGCAGTTTGAGAGGCTCCTATAATTCACCCCTCCACTTT; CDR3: CASSLRGSYNSPLHF
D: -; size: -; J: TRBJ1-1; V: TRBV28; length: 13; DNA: TGTGCCAGCAGTTTAAGGGTGGGGCATGAAGCTTTCTTT; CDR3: CASSLRVGHEAFF
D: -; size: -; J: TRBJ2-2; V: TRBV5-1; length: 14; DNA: TGCGCCAGCAGGCTCACCAGGAACACCGGGGAGCTGTTTTTT; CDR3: CASRLTRNTGELFF
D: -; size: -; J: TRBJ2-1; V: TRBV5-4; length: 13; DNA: TGTGCCAGCAGCTCCGAGGCGGCTTATGAGCAGTTCTTC; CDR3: CASSSEAAYEQFF
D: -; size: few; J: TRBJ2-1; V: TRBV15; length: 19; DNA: TGTGCCACCAGCAGAGCCCTAAACTTGGCGGCTTACTCCTACAATGAGCAGTTCTTC; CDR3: CATSRALNLAAYSYNEQFF
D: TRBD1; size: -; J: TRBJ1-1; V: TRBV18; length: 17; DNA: TGTGCCAGCTCACGGGACAGGGGGCGGTTGAGAAACACTGAAGCTTTCTTT; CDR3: CASSRDRGRLRNTEAFF
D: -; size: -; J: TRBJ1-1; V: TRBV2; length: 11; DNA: TGTGCCAGCGCGAGGCACACTGAAGCTTTCTTT; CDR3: CASARHTEAFF
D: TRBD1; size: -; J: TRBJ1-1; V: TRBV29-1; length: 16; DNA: TGCAGCGTCGCCCCCGCCCCGGGACAGGGGAACACTGAAGCTTTCTTT; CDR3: CSVAPAPGQGNTEAFF
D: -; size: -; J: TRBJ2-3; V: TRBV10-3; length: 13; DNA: TGTGCCATCAGGGTGACAGGCACAGATACGCAGTATTTT; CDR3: CAIRVTGTDTQYF
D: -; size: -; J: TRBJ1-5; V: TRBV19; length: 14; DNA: TGTGCCAGTAGCGGTACAGCCTCCAATCAGCCCCAGCATTTT; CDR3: CASSGTASNQPQHF